This TCR beta chain was found in a study of blood T cell repertoires in COVID-19. Overall study context: Donors in the United States, Italy and Spain gave samples during acute or convalescent COVID-19. PBMCs, B-cell-depleted T cells, or T cells provided the cDNA or gDNA that made up the material.

Original methodology: The authors estimated nucleated cell counts from reference gene primer amplification. Here immunoSEQ multiplex PCR was the method, and the copy in TCRdb shows in-frame clones only, minus some. V, J and clone size reflect that table, while D and trimming were determined from the DNA. This table holds 650,000 to 800,000 clones, 70% to 90% found once. This CDR3 spans 12 amino acids. V lost 6 bases and J 2 bases, leaving 8 bases between the germline ends. Germline values: CDR1 SGHDT, CDR2 YYEEEE. The sequenced sample consisted of peripheral blood. The source of this sequence is a woman aged 18-35 years with acute or convalescent COVID-19. This chain links TRBV5-6 with TRBJ1-2; D might be TRBD1 (5 bases). DNA of the CDR3: TGTGCCAGCACGTCAGGGAACTATGGCTACACCTTC. The encoded protein is CASTSGNYGYTF.